These T cell receptor beta chains were read from a single sample in a study of blood T cell repertoires in COVID-19. Assay: immunoSEQ multiplex PCR; the TCRdb copy retains only in-frame clones and omits some. The profile covers hundreds of thousands of clones, with 83% appearing a single time and approximately 4.9% taken by the ten largest. Sequencing was done on a sample of PBMCs or T cells enriched from blood (not recorded which). The receptors shown here come from a woman aged 50 to 60 who had been exposed to COVID-19. Each CDR3 is given without its conserved first and last residue. Each record gives: J gene, V gene, CDR3 protein.

TRBJ2-1	TRBV10-3	AISASGGAYNEQF
TRBJ2-7	TRBV18	ASSRVDSYEQY
TRBJ2-1	TRBV5-1	ASSVAGSSYNEQF
TRBJ2-5	TRBV12-3/TRBV12-4	ASARGGEETQY
TRBJ2-3	TRBV6-2/TRBV6-3	ASSRTSDTQY
TRBJ1-6	TRBV3-1/TRBV3-2	ASSQSPDSRGSPLH
TRBJ2-7	TRBV14	ASSRRTGEQY
TRBJ2-1	TRBV5-1	ASSETSGFDEQF
TRBJ1-1	TRBV30	AWREGPEAF
TRBJ1-2	TRBV5-6	ASSLLSGQGIDGYT
TRBJ1-1	TRBV6-6	ASSPRTGGYEAF
TRBJ2-5	TRBV7-9	ASSDRTLGLAGETQY
TRBJ1-5	TRBV5-1	ASSIWSGQPQH
TRBJ2-3	TRBV19	ASIGDRGRQY
TRBJ2-7	TRBV6-5	ASIQGTASSYEQY
TRBJ1-2	TRBV7-8	ASSFVGGYGYT
TRBJ1-1	TRBV27	ASRRYLTGFVGTEAF
TRBJ2-1	TRBV5-1	ASILPWRGPYNEQF
TRBJ1-5	TRBV5-6	ASSLGGQGENQPQH
TRBJ1-5	TRBV28	ASSLLVSQPQH